The T cell receptor beta chain described here comes from a study of T cell responses to AZD1222 COVID-19 vaccine. The repertoire was sequenced with immunoSEQ multiplex PCR; TCRdb's copy has only in-frame clones and lacks some. The sample consists of more than 150,000 clones, just under 90% of them appearing once. Germline V gives CDR1 LNHDA, CDR2 SQIVND (reference sequence). This CDR3 is 15 amino acids long. Trimming took 7 bases from V and 4 from J; bases not matched to a gene: 10. As regards this clone: Its antigen is unidentified.

Findings of the study overall: Spike-wide coverage was observed for vaccine-associated CD4 TCRs, with dominant responses at 160-218 and 743-854.

The origin of this receptor is an adult in good health. The genes are TRBV19 and TRBJ1-5; 7 positions match TRBD1. This material consisted of peripheral blood, taken on day 0 of AZD1222 vaccination. The CDR3 loop is CASKTGGTANQPQHF. CDR3 coding DNA: TGTGCCAGTAAGACCGGAGGGACAGCGAATCAGCCCCAGCATTTT.